A single sample gave rise to the 27 T cell receptor beta chains below, sequenced in a study of cytomegalovirus exposure and HLA in healthy donors. PCR was performed using 60 Vbeta and 13 Jbeta primers. Using immunoSEQ multiplex PCR, the repertoire was profiled, and TCRdb retains in-frame clones only, with some absent. Of under 250,000 clones listed, approximately 81% are singletons. Sequenced sample: PBMCs. These receptor sequences come from a girl under 10 years old in good health and CMV-seronegative.

The V gene is TRBV11-2, the J gene TRBJ2-1; 10 positions agree with TRBD2. The V gene's germline CDR1 is SGHAT and CDR2 FQNNGV. This CDR3 contains 16 residues. The J segment lost 4 bases and the V segment lost 6 bases, leaving 9 bases of the junction unmatched. In DNA, the CDR3 is TGTGCCAGCAGGTCGATAGCGGGGGGCCCTTACAATGAGCAGTTCTTC. Amino acids: CASRSIAGGPYNEQFF.

CDR3 region: CAWSARDRGYPQHF. CDR3 nucleotides: TGTGCCTGGAGCGCTCGGGACAGGGGGTACCCCCAGCATTTT. This sequence joins TRBV30 and TRBJ1-5; 11 positions agree with TRBD1. Trimming removed 3 bases from V and 10 bases from J; junction bases left unmatched: 8. The germline V gene has CDR1 GTSNPN and CDR2 SVGIG (reference sequence). The length of the CDR3 is 14 residues. Full variable domain (remainder filled in from reference TRBV30 and TRBJ1-5): SQTIHQWPATLVQPVGSPLSLECTVEGTSNPNLYWYRQAAGRGLQLLFYSVGIGQISSEVPQNLSASRPQDRQFILSSKKLLLSDSGFYLCAWSARDRGYPQHFGDGTRLSIL.

This rearrangement joins TRBV11-2 to TRBJ1-2; 10 nucleotides match TRBD1. After removal of 1 base from V and 4 bases from J, the junction contained 3 bases not matched to a gene. The CDR3 consists of 15 residues. Germline CDR1 and CDR2: SGHAT and FQNNGV. In DNA form, the CDR3 reads TGTGCCAGCAGCTTAGGACAGGGGGCTGGCTATGGCTACACCTTC. Translating gives CASSLGQGAGYGYTF.

V gene TRBV10-2 combines with J gene TRBJ2-7; weak D call: TRBD1 (5 bases). Germline V lookup: CDR1 WSHSY, CDR2 SAAADI. Trimming left V 0 bases short and J 1 base short, with 7 bases between. CDR3 length: 14 residues. CDR3 residues: CASSESPGSYEQYF. CDR3 bases: TGCGCCAGCAGTGAGTCACCAGGGTCCTACGAGCAGTACTTC.

The chain is built from TRBV4-2 and TRBJ1-2; no clear D. The germline V gene encodes CDR1 LGHNA and CDR2 YNFKEQ. This CDR3 is built from 15 residues. V lost 0 bases, J lost 0 bases, and 8 bases lay in between. The CDR3 DNA reads TGTGCCAGCAGCCAAGATCGAGCGGCTAACTATGGCTACACCTTC. Protein product: CASSQDRAANYGYTF.

This sequence joins TRBV7-3 and TRBJ2-5; 7 bases match TRBD1. J gave up 1 base and V 1 base, and 3 bases lay outside the gene matches. Germline loops: CDR1 SGHTA, CDR2 FQGTGA. This CDR3 is built from 15 residues. CDR3 coding DNA: TGTGCCAGCAGCTTAATAGCAGGGGGCCAAGAGACCCAGTACTTC. Residues: CASSLIAGGQETQYF.

J is TRBJ2-3 and V is TRBV15, with a tentative D call TRBD2 (5 bases). The CDR3 totals 16 residues. Trimming shortened V by 3 bases and J by 7 bases, and 20 bases separated the two germline ends. Germline lookup yields CDR1 LNHNV and CDR2 YYDKDF (reference sequence). For the CDR3, the DNA is TGTGCCACCAGCAGGGGAGCGACGGGTGTTTTGAATACGCAGTATTTT. Amino acid sequence: CATSRGATGVLNTQYF. Looking up the rest from reference TRBV15 and TRBJ2-3 gives the full variable domain: DAMVIQNPRYQVTQFGKPVTLSCSQTLNHNVMYWYQQKSSQAPKLLFHYYDKDFNNEADTPDNFQSRRPNTSFCFLDIRSPGLGDTAMYLCATSRGATGVLNTQYFGPGTRLTVL.

This clone has just one count. The chain is built from TRBV9 and TRBJ2-7, with 7 bases lining up with TRBD1. Germline trimming cut 3 bases from V and 3 bases from J; bases unmatched to any gene: 9. Germline V lookup: CDR1 SGDLS, CDR2 YYNGEE. The CDR3 loop spans 15 amino acids. The CDR3 sequence is CASSEWDSSYYEQYF. The CDR3 DNA reads as TGTGCCAGCAGCGAGTGGGACAGTTCCTACTACGAGCAGTACTTC.

This clone appeared once. This chain links TRBV27 with TRBJ1-2; D possibly corresponds to TRBD1 (6 bases). V lost 5 bases to trimming and J lost 3 bases, with 13 bases between them. This CDR3 comprises 14 residues. Looked up from germline, CDR1 is MNHEY and CDR2 is SMNVEV (reference sequence). The CDR3 region has the DNA TGTGCCAGCAGTAACAGGGAGGGCGACTATGGCTACACCTTC. It specifies CASSNREGDYGYTF.

This clone occurred a few times. The chain uses TRBV7-9 and TRBJ2-1; 15 bases line up with TRBD2. The junction had 5 bases not matched to a gene; V was cut back by 5 bases and J by 6 bases. This CDR3 region has 16 residues. CDR1 and CDR2 (germline): SEHNR, FQNEAQ (reference sequence). In nucleotides, the CDR3 is TGTGCCAGCAGCACCCGGACTAGCGGGGGGGGCAATGAGCAGTTCTTC. Translation: CASSTRTSGGGNEQFF.

This rearrangement joins TRBV21-1 to TRBJ1-2; the table calls TRBD1, which could not be checked here. TRBV21-1 is termed a pseudogene. There are 14 residues in the CDR3. In nucleotides, the CDR3 is TGTGCCAGCAGCAAAGAAGACAGGGGGCAAGGCTACACCTTC. Encoded protein: CASSKEDRGQGYTF.

V gene TRBV9 combines with J gene TRBJ2-2; D remains ambiguous. The germline CDR1 and CDR2 sequences are SGDLS and YYNGEE. Trimming pared 2 bases from V and 4 bases from J, leaving 3 bases between. This CDR3 has 12 residues. The CDR3 region has the DNA TGTGCCAGCAGCGTCGGCACCGGGGAGCTGTTTTTT. Translating gives CASSVGTGELFF.

The gene calls are TRBV9 and TRBJ1-2; 8 bases agree with TRBD1. Trimming took 4 bases from V and 5 from J; bases not matched to a gene: 4. The CDR3 contains 13 residues. Germline V lookup: CDR1 SGDLS, CDR2 YYNGEE. DNA of the CDR3: TGTGCCAGCAGCCGGACAGGGAAGTATGGCTACACCTTC. Residues: CASSRTGKYGYTF. The full variable domain, rest sourced from reference TRBV9 and TRBJ1-2, is DSGVTQTPKHLITATGQRVTLRCSPRSGDLSVYWYQQSLDQGLQFLIQYYNGEERAKGNILERFSAQQFPDLHSELNLSSLELGDSALYFCASSRTGKYGYTFGSGTRLTVV.

This chain uses TRBV6-5 with TRBJ1-4; TRBD1 matches 9 bases. Germline CDR1 MNHEY, CDR2 SVGAGI. The CDR3 sequence is 16 residues long. V shed 2 bases and J 8 bases; nucleotides not matched to a gene: 9. For the CDR3, the DNA is TGTGCCAGCAGTTACCGAGGCGGGACAGGGTACGAAAAACTGTTTTTT. It is translated as CASSYRGGTGYEKLFF.

The V call is TRBV29-1, the J call TRBJ1-1; 8 bases map to TRBD1. The V segment lost 7 bases and the J segment 7 bases; nucleotides outside the gene matches: 8. The CDR3 runs to 12 residues. The V gene's germline CDR1 is SQVTM and CDR2 ANQGSEA. The CDR3 nucleotides are TGCAGCGCCAGTGGGACAGGAAGTGAAGCTTTCTTT. As protein: CSASGTGSEAFF.

This chain joins TRBV6-5 and TRBJ1-3, with TRBD1 as a possible D gene (6 bases). The CDR3 sequence is 14 residues long. Germline-derived CDR1 and CDR2 are MNHEY and SVGAGI. Trimming left V 6 bases short and J 0 bases short, with 9 bases between. CDR3 residues: CASRQGSSGNTIYF. The CDR3 region has the DNA TGTGCCAGCAGGCAGGGGAGCTCTGGAAACACCATATATTTT.

This rearrangement joins TRBV6-1 to TRBJ1-1; D ambiguous. The CDR3 length is 13 residues. The V gene's germline CDR1 is MNHNS and CDR2 SASEGT. V dropped 7 bases and J dropped 5 bases, with 14 bases sitting between them. The CDR3 region has the DNA TGTGCCAGCACCTCCAGCGGGGATACTGAAGCTTTCTTT. Its translation is CASTSSGDTEAFF.

The chain couples TRBV2 to TRBJ1-4; D gene uncertain. The V gene's germline CDR1 is SNHLY and CDR2 FYNNEI. This CDR3 region has 16 residues. V shed 4 bases and J shed 7 bases, with 19 bases lying between them. CDR3 DNA: TGTGCCAGCAGTGTTAGACACCCGAGTTTCAGTGAAAAACTGTTTTTT. Amino acid sequence: CASSVRHPSFSEKLFF.

The chain carries TRBV5-4 and TRBJ2-7, with 9 bases matching TRBD1. The V gene end was trimmed by 4 bases and the J gene end by 2 bases; junction bases not matched to a gene: 4. The germline V gene encodes CDR1 SGHNT and CDR2 YYREEE (reference sequence). This CDR3 contains 14 residues. The CDR3 is CASSRTGDTYEQYF. The CDR3 DNA follows: TGTGCCAGCAGCCGGACAGGGGACACCTACGAGCAGTACTTC. The variable domain in full, with the rest retrieved from reference TRBV5-4 and TRBJ2-7, is ETGVTQSPTHLIKTRGQQVTLRCSSQSGHNTVSWYQQALGQGPQFIFQYYREEENGRGNFPPRFSGLQFPNYSSELNVNALELDDSALYLCASSRTGDTYEQYFGPGTRLTVT.

This clone has a handful of counts. The genes are TRBV6-6 and TRBJ1-4; 7 bases match TRBD1. The CDR3 is 14 residues long. V dropped 6 bases and J dropped 7; count of bases not matched to a gene: 8. The germline gives CDR1 MNHNY, CDR2 SVGAGI (reference sequence). The CDR3 DNA follows: TGTGCCAGCAGGGAGACAGGGTTTGGTGAAAAACTGTTTTTT. Residues: CASRETGFGEKLFF.

The chain recombines TRBV6-1 with TRBJ2-7; TRBD2 aligns across 7 bases. The CDR3 extends over 15 amino acids. The germline CDR1 and CDR2 sequences are MNHNS and SASEGT. Losses at the gene ends were 5 bases for V and 2 bases for J; bases not matched to a gene: 9. The CDR3 coding sequence is TGTGCCAGCAGTCTTCCCGGACTAGGACCCTACGAGCAGTACTTC. Translated, it gives CASSLPGLGPYEQYF.

In nucleotides, the CDR3 is TGTGCCAGCAGCCCACGACAGGGAAACTATGGCTACACCTTC. Translating it yields CASSPRQGNYGYTF. V usage is TRBV7-9 and J usage is TRBJ1-2; 7 bases agree with TRBD1. CDR3 size: 14 residues. Germline V CDR1 and CDR2: SEHNR, FQNEAQ (reference sequence). The V and J ends lost 5 bases and 2 bases, in that order; junction bases with no gene match: 5.

This clone was counted between two and nine times. The V and J genes are TRBV5-1 and TRBJ2-1; no firm D call. Germline values: CDR1 SGHRS, CDR2 YFSETQ. CDR3 size: 15 residues. V gave up 0 bases and J gave up 4 bases, with 11 bases separating them. In DNA, the CDR3 is TGCGCCAGCAGCTTGGATTCGGGTAATTACAATGAGCAGTTCTTC. Translation gives CASSLDSGNYNEQFF.

The chain couples TRBV29-1 to TRBJ2-3; 7 nucleotides align to TRBD2. This CDR3 comprises 19 residues. Germline lookup yields CDR1 SQVTM and CDR2 ANQGSEA. V gave up 5 bases and J gave up 0 bases; unmatched junction bases: 20. The CDR3 nucleotides are TGCAGCGTTTTCCCCCTTAAGGGGCGGGAGACTTCTAGCACAGATACGCAGTATTTT. Its translation: CSVFPLKGRETSSTDTQYF.

The chain joins TRBV27 to TRBJ1-1; possibly TRBD1 for D (6 bases). The V end lost 4 bases, the J end lost 3 bases, and 15 bases lay between the germline ends. In germline, CDR1 is MNHEY, CDR2 SMNVEV (reference sequence). The CDR3 totals 15 residues. The CDR3 bases are TGTGCCAGCAGTTCACTACAGGGTTCGGACACTGAAGCTTTCTTT. This encodes CASSSLQGSDTEAFF.

This clone was seen only a few times. This chain uses TRBV18 with TRBJ2-5; tentative D call: TRBD1 (5 bases). The CDR3 loop spans 15 amino acids. The germline gives CDR1 KGHSH, CDR2 LQKENI. Trimming shortened V by 2 bases and J by 4 bases, and 14 bases separated the two germline ends. CDR3 loop: CASSPNKGRAETQYF. The CDR3 nucleotides read TGTGCCAGCTCACCAAACAAGGGCAGGGCAGAGACCCAGTACTTC.

The chain has TRBV5-1 and TRBJ1-4; D gene ambiguous. There are 15 residues in the CDR3. Germline CDR1 SGHRS, CDR2 YFSETQ. V gave up 0 bases and J gave up 6 bases, with 12 bases separating them. The CDR3 sequence is CASSLGGRKDEKLFF. The CDR3 nucleotides read TGCGCCAGCAGCTTGGGTGGGAGGAAGGATGAAAAACTGTTTTTT.